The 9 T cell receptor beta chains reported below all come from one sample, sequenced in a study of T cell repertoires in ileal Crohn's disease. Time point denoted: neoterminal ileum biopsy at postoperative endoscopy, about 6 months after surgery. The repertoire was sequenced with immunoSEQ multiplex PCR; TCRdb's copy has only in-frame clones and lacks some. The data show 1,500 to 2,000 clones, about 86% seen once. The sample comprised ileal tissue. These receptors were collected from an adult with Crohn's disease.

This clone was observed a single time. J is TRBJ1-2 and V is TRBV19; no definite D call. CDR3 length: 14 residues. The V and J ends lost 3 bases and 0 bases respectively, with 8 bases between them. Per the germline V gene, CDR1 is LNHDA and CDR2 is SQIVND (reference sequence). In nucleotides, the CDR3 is TGTGCCAGTAGTATCGGGGTCGCTAACTATGGCTACACCTTC. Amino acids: CASSIGVANYGYTF.

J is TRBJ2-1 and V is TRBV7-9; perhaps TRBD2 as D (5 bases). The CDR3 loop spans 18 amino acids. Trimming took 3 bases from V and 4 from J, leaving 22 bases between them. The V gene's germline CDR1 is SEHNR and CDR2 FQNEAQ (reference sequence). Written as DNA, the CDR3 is TGTGCCAGCAGCTTCACCGCGGGCGTAGGCCCGCGATACAATGAGCAGTTCTTC. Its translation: CASSFTAGVGPRYNEQFF.

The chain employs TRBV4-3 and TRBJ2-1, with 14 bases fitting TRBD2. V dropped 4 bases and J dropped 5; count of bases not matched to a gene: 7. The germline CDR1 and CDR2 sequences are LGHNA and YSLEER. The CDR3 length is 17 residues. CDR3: CASSRATSGGANNEQFF. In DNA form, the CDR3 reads TGCGCCAGCAGCCGCGCGACTAGCGGGGGGGCAAACAATGAGCAGTTCTTC.

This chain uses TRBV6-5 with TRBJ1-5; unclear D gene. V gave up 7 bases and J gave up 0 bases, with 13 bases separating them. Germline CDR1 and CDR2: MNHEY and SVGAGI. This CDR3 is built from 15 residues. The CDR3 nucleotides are TGTGCCAGCAAACTCAGCGCGAATAGCAATCAGCCCCAGCATTTT. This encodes CASKLSANSNQPQHF.

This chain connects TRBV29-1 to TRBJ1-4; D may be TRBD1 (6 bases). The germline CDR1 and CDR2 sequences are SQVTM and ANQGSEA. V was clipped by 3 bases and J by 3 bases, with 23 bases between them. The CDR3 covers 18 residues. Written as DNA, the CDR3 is TGCAGCGTTGATAAGCACTTGGGGGGGCTCTGGGCTAATGAAAAACTGTTTTTT. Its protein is CSVDKHLGGLWANEKLFF.

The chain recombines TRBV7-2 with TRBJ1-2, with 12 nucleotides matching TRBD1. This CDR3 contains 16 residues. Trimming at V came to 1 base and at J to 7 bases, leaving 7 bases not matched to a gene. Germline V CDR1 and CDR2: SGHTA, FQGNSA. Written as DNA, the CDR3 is TGTGCCAGCAGCTTAGAAATGGTGGGACAGGGGGCTGGCTACACCTTC. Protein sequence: CASSLEMVGQGAGYTF.

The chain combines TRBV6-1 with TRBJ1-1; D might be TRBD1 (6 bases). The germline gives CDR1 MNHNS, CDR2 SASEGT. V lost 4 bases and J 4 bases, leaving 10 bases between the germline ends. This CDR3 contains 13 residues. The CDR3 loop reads CASSGTGFTEAFF. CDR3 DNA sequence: TGTGCCAGCAGTGGTACAGGGTTCACTGAAGCTTTCTTT.

CDR3 bases: TGTGCCAGCAGCTTGGGTCCTAGCGAGTCTTACGAGCAGTACTTC. It codes for CASSLGPSESYEQYF. J is TRBJ2-7 and V is TRBV5-4; D is perhaps TRBD2 (6 bases). There are 15 residues in the CDR3. CDR1 is SGHNT, CDR2 YYREEE, per germline (reference sequence). The germline V and J ends were trimmed by 0 bases and 4 bases, with 14 bases remaining between them.

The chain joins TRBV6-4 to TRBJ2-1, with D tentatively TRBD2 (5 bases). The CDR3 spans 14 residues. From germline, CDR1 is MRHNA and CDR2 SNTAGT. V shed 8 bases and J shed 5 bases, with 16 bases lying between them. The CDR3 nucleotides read TGTGCCAGCGGGGAAAGCGGAGAACACAATGAGCAGTTCTTC. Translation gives CASGESGEHNEQFF.